Below, one TCR beta chain is given with its context. What this receptor recognizes is not known. No base-level quality is on record; no much larger clone is a single base apart. This specimen belongs to a study of shared clonotypes between healthy human individuals (dated by TCRdb to 2018 to 2020). About the investigation overall: The cohort included three men and a couple of women between 18 and 49 years of age. Per donor, three plates each were used for CD4 naive and CD4 memory, two for CD8 naive, and one for CD8 memory. Blood TCR repertoires of several healthy adults were deeply sequenced to estimate repertoire size and the extent of clonotype sharing between individuals. Different laboratories and diverse techniques were used to prepare libraries and sequence TCR repertoires, to increase sequencing depth and limit assay-specific biases. Per donor, leukapheresis produced somewhere between about 0.85 and 9.5 billion PBMCs.

Results and caveats for the whole study, not just this receptor: About 5% of naive CD4, 3.5% of naive CD8, roughly 2.4% of memory CD4, and approximately 0.4% of memory CD8 clonotypes were shared across several donors. Sampling was restricted to blood, and TCR repertoires in tissues likely differ from the TCR repertoires found in blood. Pairwise subsampling led to the expectation that sequencing depth would affect the degree of clonotype sharing among donors. Compared with non-shared clonotypes, clonotypes shared by all four sorted-subset donors had higher generation probabilities. Naive subsets generally had larger estimated clonotype richness than memory subsets did. Incomplete sequencing was indicated by rarefaction of sorted-subset datasets, despite the large sequencing depth. The small number of donors limited the genetic and exposure-history diversity represented.

CD8 naive samples were obtained by positive selection for CCR7 among CD45RO-negative cells, yielding a CD45RA+CCR7+ population from which TemRA cells were excluded. Donors were healthy HIV-negative adults with no recently reported acute infections or vaccinations. All donors were Caucasian adults living in Nashville, Tennessee, USA. Blood was collected by leukapheresis, and PBMCs were isolated by Ficoll-Histopaque density gradient centrifugation and then cryopreserved in liquid nitrogen vapor phase. Purity and quantity of every magnetically sorted T cell population were checked by analytical flow cytometry. From each sorted fraction, genomic DNA was isolated and quantified by UV absorbance on a Nanodrop 2000c. Using the deep immunoSEQ assay, TCR CDR3 regions were amplified from genomic DNA by multiplex PCR. Extracted genomic DNA from each cell subset was spread evenly across all wells of several immunoSEQ 96-well plates, with each plate serving as a replicate. For sorted subsets, about 0.2 ug genomic DNA, equal to 25,000 to 35,000 T cell genomes, was loaded into each replicate PCR. Purified libraries were measured with a Qubit 3.0 fluorometer, size-checked on a Bioanalyzer 2100, and measured again with the KAPA Library Quantification kit. Every immunoSEQ 96-well plate was sequenced on a dedicated single-read 150-cycle Illumina NextSeq 550 flow cell. The authors' analysis ran thus. Because the immunoSEQ output included only junctional sequences and no quality scores, the filtering could not be the same as the filtering used for full-length reads. Sequences were annotated with PyIR, a Python wrapper for IgBLAST v1.9, and V/J genes and CDR3 were assigned using IMGT germline references. Reads were filtered out if the reads had weak V/J assignments (E-value above 1e-6), no CDR3, stop codons, out-of-frame junctions, or ambiguous translated residues. V3J clonotypes were defined by identical inferred V gene, J gene, and CDR3 amino acid sequence. The percentage overlap between two repertoires was calculated by dividing the number of shared unique clonotypes by the size of the smaller repertoire. Three approaches were used to assess repertoire richness: RTK rarefaction, the Chao1 estimator, and Recon v2.1 estimates of unobserved clonotypes. Generation probabilities were computed with OLGA for all TCRbeta clonotypes obtained by the gDNA method from several donors. In its TCRdb copy, this immuneACCESS table keeps in-frame sequences only and misses some clones. Where compared with another copy, unresolved V genes explain less than half of these, and the others have no known cause. For V, J and clone size, that table is used; D and trimming come from the DNA. This sample has about 590,000 clones in its table, and nearly 97% of those were observed once. The ten largest clones capture about 0.11% of the sample.

The clonotype originates from a woman aged 25 to 39 in good health. Sequencing was carried out using naive CD8+ T cells sorted from blood. The cell subset or site label on this specimen signifies: CD45RA+CCR7+.

DNA sequence: TGTGCCAGCAGTCCAACAACCATGGGCTACGAGCAGTACTTC. This encodes CASSPTTMGYEQYF. The sequence is built from TRBV27 and TRBJ2-7; the D gene cannot be named for sure. CDR1 and CDR2, per the germline V gene (reference sequence), are MNHEY and SMNVEV. Trimming at the junction amounts to 5 bases on V and 3 bases on J, and the germline ends lie 14 bases apart. Counted from cysteine to phenylalanine, this CDR3 has 14 amino acids. Solely the CDR3 DNA is kept, with 42 bases framed from the first base.